The 29 T cell receptor beta chains below come from one sample, sequenced in a study of radiation and T cells in renal cell carcinoma (dated by TCRdb to the early 2020s). Reading the label with the study, this specimen's time point is: baseline pretreatment blood. The sample's treatment or condition, from its label and the paper: 15 Gy SBRT to primary tumor, nephrectomy 4 weeks later. Receptors were amplified or captured by the immunoSEQ multiplex PCR assay. This immuneACCESS table, as held by TCRdb, lists in-frame sequences with V and J called but not all clones. Of the missing ones, under half trace to an unresolved V gene in checked studies; the others have no known cause. This sample has approximately 100,000 clones in its table, and 75% to 90% of those were observed once. The ten largest clones represent approximately 8% of the sample. Sequences were derived from blood, sampled from a patient whose treatment included radiotherapy and nephrectomy. Receptor source: a man aged 45 to 65 with renal cell carcinoma.

The chain combines TRBV7-9 with TRBJ1-1; 11 nucleotides match TRBD1. Per germline, CDR1 SEHNR and CDR2 FQNEAQ (reference sequence). This CDR3 is built from 18 residues. Unmatched junction bases numbered 11, after V lost 5 bases and J lost 0 bases. The CDR3 here is CASSGKAGTGGLNTEAFF. In DNA, the CDR3 is TGTGCCAGCAGCGGAAAAGCCGGGACAGGGGGTCTGAACACTGAAGCTTTCTTT.

This clone was seen a few times. The chain is built from TRBV2 and TRBJ2-1, with 9 bases aligning to TRBD1. The CDR3 has 13 amino acids. J lost 5 bases, V lost 8 bases, and 4 bases had no gene match. Germline CDR1 and CDR2: SNHLY and FYNNEI. This CDR3 reads CASWRTGDNEQFF. As DNA, the CDR3 is TGTGCCAGCTGGAGGACAGGGGACAATGAGCAGTTCTTC.

This chain uses TRBV7-3 with TRBJ2-4, with 7 bases fitting TRBD2. The CDR3 totals 15 residues. Germline V gene lookup returns CDR1 SGHTA and CDR2 FQGTGA. Trimming at V came to 3 bases and at J to 8 bases, leaving 10 bases not matched to a gene. The CDR3: CASSLNPGREDIQYF. DNA of the CDR3: TGTGCCAGCAGCTTGAACCCTGGGAGGGAGGACATTCAGTACTTC.

A remark on this clone: Other DNA sequences within the sample encode an identical CDR3. This CDR3 reads CASSSSPQETQYF. CDR3 coding DNA: TGCGCCAGCAGTAGTAGCCCCCAAGAGACCCAGTACTTC. The genes are TRBV5-1 and TRBJ2-5; no clear D gene. V shed 5 bases and J shed 1 base, with 9 bases lying between them. This CDR3 is 13 amino acids long. Germline assignment: CDR1 SGHRS and CDR2 YFSETQ.

This chain joins TRBV4-2 and TRBJ1-2; D possibly corresponds to TRBD1 (5 bases). Trimming pared 0 bases from V and 8 bases from J, leaving 16 bases between. The CDR3 is 15 residues long. CDR1 and CDR2 from the germline V gene are LGHNA and YNFKEQ. In nucleotides, the CDR3 is TGTGCCAGCAGCCAAGAGTCGGGGCTAGGGGACGGCTACACCTTC. Amino acids: CASSQESGLGDGYTF.

The chain recombines TRBV5-1 with TRBJ2-7, with no clear D. Trimming removed 2 bases from V and 2 bases from J, with 8 bases in between. CDR1 is SGHRS, CDR2 YFSETQ, per germline. The length of the CDR3 is 13 residues. CDR3 in DNA: TGCGCCAGCAGCTTACAGACGCCCTACGAGCAGTACTTC. It is translated as CASSLQTPYEQYF.

The rearrangement uses TRBV19 and TRBJ1-3; a possible D gene is TRBD1 (5 bases). Trimming stripped 7 bases from V and 4 bases from J, with 14 bases between. This CDR3 is built from 14 residues. Looked up from germline, CDR1 is LNHDA and CDR2 is SQIVND (reference sequence). CDR3 bases: TGTGCCAGTACCCGAGGGGAAGGAGGAAACACCATATATTTT. Translation: CASTRGEGGNTIYF.

The chain has TRBV6-5 and TRBJ2-2; 8 bases fit TRBD2. Looked up from germline, CDR1 is MNHEY and CDR2 is SVGAGI. The CDR3 covers 16 residues. The junction had 8 bases not matched to a gene; V was cut back by 2 bases and J by 6 bases. CDR3: CASSYPPGGAAGELFF. The CDR3 bases are TGTGCCAGCAGTTACCCGCCCGGGGGGGCTGCCGGGGAGCTGTTTTTT.

The chain links TRBV9 to TRBJ2-5; D is uncertain. Trimming left V 3 bases short and J 5 bases short, with 14 bases between. In germline, CDR1 is SGDLS, CDR2 YYNGEE. The CDR3 runs to 14 residues. This CDR3 is CASSAGHLGETQYF. The CDR3 DNA follows: TGTGCCAGCAGCGCCGGCCATCTGGGGGAGACCCAGTACTTC. The full variable domain, in which reference TRBV9 and TRBJ2-5 provide the parts outside the CDR3, is DSGVTQTPKHLITATGQRVTLRCSPRSGDLSVYWYQQSLDQGLQFLIQYYNGEERAKGNILERFSAQQFPDLHSELNLSSLELGDSALYFCASSAGHLGETQYFGPGTRLLVL.

V usage is TRBV5-4 and J usage is TRBJ2-7, with D perhaps matching TRBD1 (5 bases). Germline CDR1 reads SGHNT; CDR2 reads YYREEE (reference sequence). The CDR3 spans 15 residues. Trimming removed 2 bases from V and 4 bases from J, with 16 bases in between. CDR3 in DNA: TGTGCCAGCAGCTTAACCCCAAAACAGGTTTACGAGCAGTACTTC. Translating it yields CASSLTPKQVYEQYF.

The V gene is TRBV4-2, the J gene TRBJ2-1; possibly TRBD2 for D (5 bases). The CDR3 has 15 residues. V dropped 0 bases and J dropped 6 bases, with 12 bases sitting between them. The germline V gene has CDR1 LGHNA and CDR2 YNFKEQ. The CDR3 spells CASSQDSGIVNEQFF. The CDR3 nucleotides are TGTGCCAGCAGCCAAGACTCCGGGATCGTCAATGAGCAGTTCTTC.

For this clone: Other DNA sequences within the sample encode an identical CDR3. The chain links TRBV28 to TRBJ2-7; a possible D gene is TRBD1 (5 bases). Germline CDR1 and CDR2: MDHEN and SYDVKM. Trimming left V 2 bases short and J 1 base short, with 6 bases between. The CDR3 runs 13 residues. CDR3 DNA sequence: TGTGCCAGCAGTTTAGGACAATCCTACGAGCAGTACTTC. It specifies CASSLGQSYEQYF.

The chain employs TRBV5-1 and TRBJ2-1; 13 bases match TRBD2. This CDR3 is 20 amino acids long. V lost 2 bases, J lost 7 bases, and 18 bases stayed unmatched. Per the germline V gene, CDR1 is SGHRS and CDR2 is YFSETQ. The CDR3 nucleotides are TGCGCCAGCAGCTTCCTCGGCGGGACTAGCGGGACCCCAACGGATAATGAGCAGTTCTTC. Protein: CASSFLGGTSGTPTDNEQFF.

This clone appeared once. The chain recombines TRBV7-9 with TRBJ1-2; 7 bases align to TRBD1. Per the germline V gene, CDR1 is SEHNR and CDR2 is FQNEAQ (reference sequence). V lost 0 bases and J lost 5; bases outside the gene matches: 3. CDR3 length equals 14 residues. CDR3 nucleotide sequence: TGTGCCAGCAGCTTAGCACAGGGGCTTTATGGCTACACCTTC. Translated: CASSLAQGLYGYTF.

This sequence joins TRBV5-1 and TRBJ1-6, with D perhaps TRBD1 (6 bases). The germline CDR1 and CDR2 sequences are SGHRS and YFSETQ. The V end lost 6 bases, the J end lost 5 bases, and 18 bases lay between the germline ends. CDR3 length: 16 residues. The CDR3 bases are TGCGCCAGCACTATTATAATTCGGGGGCATAATTCACCCCTCCACTTT. Protein product: CASTIIIRGHNSPLHF.

This clone appeared a single time. The V call is TRBV6-1, the J call TRBJ1-1, with a weak D call TRBD1 (6 bases). Germline V gene data show CDR1 as MNHNS and CDR2 as SASEGT. With 7 bases removed from V and 1 base from J, the gap between germline ends came to 10 bases. The CDR3 spans 13 residues. CDR3 DNA sequence: TGTGCCAGCACTGCGGACAGGAACACTGAAGCTTTCTTT. Amino acids: CASTADRNTEAFF.

The genes are TRBV19 and TRBJ2-2, with D perhaps being TRBD1 or TRBD2 (6 bases each). The CDR3 consists of 14 residues. V was shortened by 5 bases and J by 9 bases, with 16 bases between the two germline ends. In germline, CDR1 is LNHDA, CDR2 SQIVND (reference sequence). CDR3: CASSVEGGRRELFF. The CDR3 DNA reads TGTGCCAGTAGTGTCGAAGGGGGGCGTAGGGAGCTGTTTTTT.

The gene calls are TRBV5-6 and TRBJ2-7, with D perhaps matching TRBD1 or TRBD2 (5 bases each). The CDR3 totals 13 residues. V shed 2 bases and J shed 7 bases, with 13 bases lying between them. Germline CDR1 SGHDT, CDR2 YYEEEE. The chain's CDR3 is CASSLGTGREQYF. DNA of the CDR3: TGTGCCAGCAGCTTAGGGACGGGCAGAGAGCAGTACTTC.

As for this clone: The sample holds other DNA sequences that translate to the same CDR3. The CDR3 reads CASSLDSNEQFF. The CDR3, as DNA: TGCGCCAGCAGCTTGGATTCGAATGAGCAGTTCTTC. This rearrangement joins TRBV5-1 to TRBJ2-1, with D unresolved. This CDR3 has 12 residues. CDR1 and CDR2 from the germline V gene are SGHRS and YFSETQ. Trimming took off 0 bases at V and 7 bases at J, with 5 bases between the two ends.

The chain carries TRBV6-5 and TRBJ2-3; D is uncertain. The CDR3 covers 13 residues. V was cut by 7 bases and J by 2 bases, with 10 bases left in between. Per germline, CDR1 MNHEY and CDR2 SVGAGI. CDR3 loop: CASKSPHTDTQYF. CDR3 coding DNA: TGTGCCAGCAAAAGCCCCCACACAGATACGCAGTATTTT.

The gene calls are TRBV4-3 and TRBJ1-1; 8 nucleotides agree with TRBD1. Germline V CDR1 and CDR2: LGHNA, YSLEER. There are 16 residues in the CDR3. Trimming cost V 2 bases and J 6 bases; bases outside gene matches: 11. Written as DNA, the CDR3 is TGCGCCAGCAGCCAAATGGGACAGGCGGGGGCCGCTGAAGCTTTCTTT. Protein: CASSQMGQAGAAEAFF.

The V and J genes are TRBV7-8 and TRBJ2-3; unclear D gene. The germline CDR1 and CDR2 sequences are SGHVS and FQNEAQ. CDR3 length: 12 amino acids. V gave up 7 bases and J gave up 4 bases, with 9 bases separating them. The CDR3: CASTPGADTQYF. CDR3 nucleotide sequence: TGTGCCAGCACCCCCGGAGCAGATACGCAGTATTTT.

This chain uses TRBV27 with TRBJ2-3; no clear D. The germline V and J ends were trimmed by 6 bases and 0 bases, with 7 bases remaining between them. Germline V CDR1 and CDR2: MNHEY, SMNVEV (reference sequence). The CDR3 is 13 amino acids. The CDR3 sequence: CASRVTSTDTQYF. DNA for the CDR3: TGTGCCAGCAGGGTGACTAGCACAGATACGCAGTATTTT.

On this clone itself: Germline and junction disagree at one end, which may indicate a read error. This chain links TRBV10-3 with TRBJ2-7; 12 bases match TRBD2. CDR1 is ENHRY, CDR2 SYGVKD, per germline. The CDR3 totals 17 residues. CDR3 coding DNA: TGTGCCACGAGTTGGGCTAGCGGGAGGGCGACGGGAGGAGAGCAGTGCTTC. It encodes CATSWASGRATGGEQCF.

J is TRBJ2-1 and V is TRBV5-4; D is perhaps TRBD2 (5 bases). The germline CDR1 and CDR2 sequences are SGHNT and YYREEE (reference sequence). Trimming cost V 2 bases and J 9 bases, with 9 bases left between them. The CDR3 extends over 12 amino acids. CDR3 in DNA: TGTGCCAGCAGCTTTCGGGAAGGTGAGCAGTTCTTC. It yields the protein CASSFREGEQFF.

This rearrangement joins TRBV2 to TRBJ1-1; D gene ambiguous. CDR3 length: 15 residues. V was trimmed by 7 bases and J by 0 bases, leaving 15 bases between them. Germline V gene data show CDR1 as SNHLY and CDR2 as FYNNEI. CDR3 nucleotide sequence: TGTGCCAGCATTCTCGACGATTCGATGAACACTGAAGCTTTCTTT. Translating gives CASILDDSMNTEAFF. The variable domain in full, with the rest retrieved from reference TRBV2 and TRBJ1-1, is EPEVTQTPSHQVTQMGQEVILRCVPISNHLYFYWYRQILGQKVEFLVSFYNNEISEKSEIFDDQFSVERPDGSNFTLKIRSTKLEDSAMYFCASILDDSMNTEAFFGQGTRLTVV.

V is TRBV27 and J is TRBJ1-1; D is ambiguous. With 7 bases removed from V and 0 bases from J, the gap between germline ends came to 9 bases. Per the germline V gene, CDR1 is MNHEY and CDR2 is SMNVEV (reference sequence). The CDR3 contains 13 residues. CDR3 DNA: TGTGCCAGCACCTTTAATATGAACACTGAAGCTTTCTTT. It codes for CASTFNMNTEAFF.

J is TRBJ1-1 and V is TRBV13; no clear D. Germline loops: CDR1 PRHDT, CDR2 FYEKMQ (reference sequence). CDR3 size: 14 residues. Deletions cut 4 bases from V and 3 bases from J, with 12 bases between. Here the CDR3 reads CASSSGYQYTEAFF. The CDR3 DNA follows: TGTGCCAGCAGCTCGGGGTATCAATACACTGAAGCTTTCTTT. Full variable domain (outside the CDR3, taken from reference TRBV13 and TRBJ1-1): AAGVIQSPRHLIKEKRETATLKCYPIPRHDTVYWYQQGPGQDPQFLISFYEKMQSDKGSIPDRFSAQQFSDYHSELNMSSLELGDSALYFCASSSGYQYTEAFFGQGTRLTVV.

The gene calls are TRBV7-2 and TRBJ2-1; TRBD1 or TRBD2 may be the D gene (5 bases each). This CDR3 has 14 residues. Germline V CDR1 and CDR2: SGHTA, FQGNSA. Trimming cost V 3 bases and J 2 bases, with 8 bases left between them. The CDR3 region is CASSFGTPYNEQFF. CDR3 in DNA: TGTGCCAGCAGCTTCGGGACCCCCTACAATGAGCAGTTCTTC.